Below are 30 T cell receptor beta chains sequenced from a single sample in a study of tumor and adjacent non-tumor tissue in lung cancer (dated by TCRdb to 2017 to 2018). The protocol used for the library was multiplex PCR. Reads for this sample came from an Illumina HiSeq 2500. TCRbeta libraries were constructed through three rounds of nested PCR with primers (Table S4) according to protocols modified from ARM-PCR. TCRdb's own reprocessing of the public reads used fastp at Q25 and MiXCR and kept productive beta chains. Duplicate CDR3 protein sequences are folded into a single record with the most common DNA and genes. The sample yields about 110,000 distinct CDR3 sequences; around 80% were counted once. The ten largest make up about 40% of the sample. Bulk unsorted tissue served as the source for RNA extraction, and RNA quality was assessed using a NanoDrop ND-1000 and an Agilent 2100. The sample comprised lung tumor tissue. These receptors came from a woman aged 55 to 70 with non-small cell lung cancer.

A remark on this clonotype: One base away lies a much larger clone, so this may be a sequencing read error. The chain carries TRBV6-2 or TRBV6-3 and TRBJ1-1; D call uncertain. Trimming left V 8 bases short and J 1 base short, with 11 bases between. In germline, CDR1 is MNHEY, CDR2 SVGEGT. The CDR3 consists of 13 residues. CDR3 bases: TGTGCCAGCCGTCAGACCGAGAACACTGAAGCTTTCTTT. This sequence encodes CASRQTENTEAFF.

This clonotype was recorded at least ten times. The chain couples TRBV6-1 to TRBJ2-6, with unresolved D. The CDR3 contains 18 residues. The V gene lost 4 bases and the J gene lost 2 bases, with 18 bases spanning the gap. The V gene's germline CDR1 is MNHNS and CDR2 SASEGT. As DNA, the CDR3 is TGTGCCAGCAGTGGATCGGGTTTTAGTTTCGCTGGGGCCAACGTCCTGACTTTC. It translates to CASSGSGFSFAGANVLTF.

A note on this clonotype: Its ends do not fully match the called genes, so a read error is possible. The chain couples TRBV11-2 to TRBJ1-1; D unclear. The CDR3 is 13 amino acids. The germline gives CDR1 SGHAT, CDR2 FQNNGV. CDR3 nucleotides: TGTCCGAGCAACTTAGCCAGCAACATTGAAGCTTTCTTT. It codes for CPSNLASNIEAFF.

The rearrangement links TRBV9 to TRBJ2-1; no reliable D call. Germline CDR1 and CDR2: SGDLS and YYNGEE. This CDR3 is built from 12 residues. CDR3 DNA: TGTACCATCAGTGCCTCCGATTACGGCCTGTTCTTC. It yields the protein CTISASDYGLFF.

This chain connects TRBV30 to TRBJ2-7; 7 bases line up with TRBD1. Germline V gene lookup returns CDR1 GTSNPN and CDR2 SVGIG (reference sequence). J lost 2 bases, V lost 2 bases, and 6 bases had no gene match. The CDR3 has 14 residues. CDR3 DNA sequence: TGTGCCTGGAGTCTCGGGACAGTCACCTACGAGCAGTACTTC. Translating gives CAWSLGTVTYEQYF.

This sequence joins TRBV20-1 and TRBJ2-1; maybe TRBD1 (5 bases). This CDR3 is built from 16 residues. Germline values: CDR1 DFQATT, CDR2 SNEGSKA (reference sequence). Between the trimmed V and J ends, which lost 0 bases and 5 bases, there was a span of 17 bases. The chain's CDR3 is CSAREGHGASNNEQFF. DNA for the CDR3: TGCAGTGCTAGAGAGGGGCATGGGGCTTCCAACAATGAGCAGTTCTTC.

As regards this clonotype: One junction end does not reproduce the germline sequence, and a read error may be involved. V usage is TRBV20-1 and J usage is TRBJ1-5, with D possibly being TRBD1 (6 bases). Per germline, CDR1 DFQATT and CDR2 SNEGSKA (reference sequence). The CDR3 is made up of 15 amino acids. CDR3 DNA sequence: TGCACTGCTATAGAACAGACCCAGGGGAATCAGCCCCAGCATTTT. Amino acid sequence: CTAIEQTQGNQPQHF.

The chain employs TRBV4-3 and TRBJ1-5; D not resolved. Trimming left V 7 bases short and J 5 bases short, with 12 bases between. This CDR3 is 13 amino acids long. CDR1 and CDR2 from the germline V gene are LGHNA and YSLEER. DNA of the CDR3: TGCGCCAGCAACCATCAAGTGGATCAGCCCCAGCATTTT. It specifies CASNHQVDQPQHF.

This clonotype was seen a few times. A much larger clonotype is one base distant, so this may be a read error. Here the CDR3 omits its conserved ending phenylalanine or tryptophan, so a read error is the likely source. The chain employs TRBV20-1 and TRBJ1-2; D gene ambiguous. With 6 bases removed from V and 6 bases from J, the gap between germline ends came to 17 bases. The CDR3 loop spans 13 amino acids. Germline lookup yields CDR1 DFQATT and CDR2 SNEGSKA (reference sequence). CDR3 protein: CSAPEGFIHGYTL. The CDR3 nucleotides are TGCAGTGCCCCGGAGGGCTTTATTCATGGCTACACCCTC.

To note about this clonotype: Since a much larger clone is just one base distant, this may be a read error. The V call is TRBV12-3 or TRBV12-4, the J call TRBJ2-7, with 10 bases aligning to TRBD1. The CDR3 sequence is 13 residues long. This chain's CDR3 is CVSSRDRGYEQYF. The DNA of the CDR3 is TGTGTCAGCAGTCGGGACAGGGGCTACGAGCAGTACTTC.

This clonotype appeared once. This sequence joins TRBV30 and TRBJ1-1, with D uncertain. Germline V gene data show CDR1 as GTSNPN and CDR2 as SVGIG (reference sequence). V was pared by 0 bases and J by 3 bases, with 17 bases between. This CDR3 region has 16 residues. The chain's CDR3 is CAWSVLLGAVDTEAFF. In DNA, the CDR3 is TGTGCCTGGAGTGTACTGCTGGGAGCAGTGGACACTGAAGCTTTCTTT. The full variable domain, rest sourced from reference TRBV30 and TRBJ1-1, is SQTIHQWPATLVQPVGSPLSLECTVEGTSNPNLYWYRQAAGRGLQLLFYSVGIGQISSEVPQNLSASRPQDRQFILSSKKLLLSDSGFYLCAWSVLLGAVDTEAFFGQGTRLTVV.

Comments on this clonotype: Sequence at one end of the junction differs from germline and may be a read error. The chain uses TRBV11-2 and TRBJ1-2, with TRBD1 matching 7 bases. The germline V gene encodes CDR1 SGHAT and CDR2 FQNNGV. The CDR3 runs to 15 residues. Written as DNA, the CDR3 is TGTGACAGCACCTTACTACGGGACAGCCCGCATGGCTACACCTTC. This gives the protein CDSTLLRDSPHGYTF. Full variable domain (outside the CDR3, taken from reference TRBV11-2 and TRBJ1-2): EAGVAQSPRYKIIEKRQSVAFWCNPISGHATLYWYQQILGQGPKLLIQFQNNGVVDDSQLPKDRFSAERLKGVDSTLKIQPAKLEDSAVYLCDSTLLRDSPHGYTFGSGTRLTVV.

This clonotype came up once. This may come from a read error, since a much larger clone is one base off. The V and J genes are TRBV20-1 and TRBJ2-7; D is undetermined. CDR1 is DFQATT and CDR2 is SNEGSKA in the germline V gene (reference sequence). This CDR3 contains 10 residues. V lost 5 bases and J lost 3, with 5 bases in between. The chain's CDR3 is CSAEDYEQYF. CDR3 DNA sequence: TGCAGTGCTGAGGACTACGAGCAGTACTTC.

This clonotype was counted only a few times. One end of the junction varies from germline; a read error may be responsible. V and J are TRBV11-3 and TRBJ2-2; TRBD2 matches 15 bases. The CDR3 has 19 amino acids. CDR1 and CDR2 (germline): SGHNT, YENEEA. This chain's CDR3 is CASSARGLAGGTNTGELLF. CDR3 coding DNA: TGTGCCAGCAGCGCTCGGGGACTAGCGGGAGGTACGAACACCGGGGAGCTGCTTTTT.

The rearrangement uses TRBV7-9 and TRBJ2-1; 12 nucleotides align to TRBD2. The ends lost 5 bases at V and 7 bases at J; junction bases unmatched: 9. The CDR3 covers 16 residues. From germline, CDR1 is SEHNR and CDR2 FQNEAQ (reference sequence). The CDR3 sequence: CASSRDLAGGWNEQFF. Written as DNA, the CDR3 is TGTGCCAGCAGCCGCGACCTAGCGGGAGGGTGGAATGAGCAGTTCTTC.

In the case of this clonotype: Given a much more abundant clone one base away, this may be a read error. The chain uses TRBV20-1 and TRBJ2-1; either TRBD1 or TRBD2 may supply D (5 bases each). Between the trimmed V and J ends, which lost 6 bases and 4 bases, there was a span of 19 bases. CDR1 and CDR2 (germline): DFQATT, SNEGSKA (reference sequence). The CDR3 is 15 amino acids. The DNA for the CDR3 is TGCAGTGCCCCGATGGGGGAACTCTCTTACAATGAGCAGTTCTTC. As protein: CSAPMGELSYNEQFF.

Concerning this clonotype: A clone one base away is much larger, so this may be a read error. Here the CDR3 omits its conserved ending phenylalanine or tryptophan, so a read error is the likely source. V and J are TRBV6-2 or TRBV6-3 and TRBJ2-2, with a weak D call TRBD2 (6 bases). The CDR3 has 15 amino acids. Germline assignment: CDR1 MNHEY and CDR2 SVGEGT. Trimming removed 6 bases at V and 6 bases at J, with 17 bases between. The CDR3 nucleotides read TGTGCCAGCAGGCACCGGGACTCCGCATCCGGGGAGCTGTTTTCT. Translated: CASRHRDSASGELFS.

Of note for this clonotype: It may be a read error: a sequence one base away is much more abundant. The DNA for the CDR3 is TGTGCCAGCAGTAATCGAGTTCAGGCGGCGAGCTCCTGCGAGCAGTACTTC. This sequence encodes CASSNRVQAASSCEQYF. The chain couples TRBV6-5 to TRBJ2-7; D unresolved. The CDR3 sequence is 17 residues long. Germline CDR1 reads MNHEY; CDR2 reads SVGAGI.

This clonotype occurred once. A junction end diverges from the germline sequence, so it may reflect a read error. The rearrangement links TRBV11-2 to TRBJ2-7, with D tentatively TRBD2 (6 bases). The germline CDR1 and CDR2 sequences are SGHAT and FQNNGV. This CDR3 is built from 14 residues. The DNA for the CDR3 is TGTGCCAGCAGTTGGGACTGCGTAGGATACGTGCAGTACTTC. Translating gives CASSWDCVGYVQYF.

A remark on this clonotype: Germline and junction disagree at one end, which may indicate a read error. The chain joins TRBV6-2 or TRBV6-3 to TRBJ2-2, with D tentatively TRBD2 (5 bases). Germline V CDR1 and CDR2: MNHEY, SVGEGT. The CDR3 extends over 17 amino acids. The CDR3 DNA sequence: TGTGTCAGCAGTTACGTATCAGAGGTCGGGGATACCGGGGAGCTGTTTTTT. Protein: CVSSYVSEVGDTGELFF.

This clonotype has more than one count but fewer than ten. This may arise from a read error, as a much more abundant clone is one base away. The chain employs TRBV6-6 and TRBJ1-2, with D unclear. V lost 6 bases and J 1 base, leaving 9 bases between the germline ends. Looked up from germline, CDR1 is MNHNY and CDR2 is SVGAGI (reference sequence). This CDR3 contains 13 residues. CDR3: CASSEENNYGYTF. CDR3 in DNA: TGTGCCAGCAGCGAGGAAAATAACTATGGCTACACCTTC.

Of note for this clonotype: Being one base from a much bigger clone, this may be a read error. The chain has TRBV5-1 and TRBJ2-5; 13 nucleotides align to TRBD2. Germline V CDR1 and CDR2: SGHRS, YFSETQ. V gave up 4 bases and J gave up 5 bases; unmatched junction bases: 5. The CDR3 contains 15 residues. The CDR3: CASSPGTSGIETQYF. CDR3 in DNA: TGCGCCAGCAGCCCCGGGACTAGCGGGATTGAGACCCAGTACTTC. Looking up the rest from reference TRBV5-1 and TRBJ2-5 gives the full variable domain: KAGVTQTPRYLIKTRGQQVTLSCSPISGHRSVSWYQQTPGQGLQFLFEYFSETQRNKGNFPGRFSGRQFSNSRSEMNVSTLELGDSALYLCASSPGTSGIETQYFGPGTRLLVL.

Points on this clonotype: This may be a read error: a much more frequent sequence differs by one nucleotide. V usage is TRBV6-2 or TRBV6-3 and J usage is TRBJ2-1; the D gene is possibly TRBD1 (5 bases). Germline assignment: CDR1 MNHEY and CDR2 SVGEGT. The CDR3 runs 18 residues. The CDR3 coding sequence is TGTGCCCGCAGTTACCTATTGCAGGGTCCAAAGGACGGCAATGAGCAGTTCTTC. This codes for CARSYLLQGPKDGNEQFF.

The chain combines TRBV20-1 with TRBJ2-7, with a possible D match to TRBD1 (6 bases). The V gene's germline CDR1 is DFQATT and CDR2 SNEGSKA (reference sequence). The CDR3 extends over 15 amino acids. The CDR3 DNA reads TGCAGAGTCGCGACACAACAGGGTACCTCCTACGAGCAGTACTTC. Translated: CRVATQQGTSYEQYF.

On this clonotype: One end of the junction is discordant with germline, which a read error may explain. The CDR3 region is CACSLGSNIEQFF. The CDR3 DNA reads as TGTGCCTGCAGCTTGGGTAGCAACATTGAGCAGTTCTTC. The chain links TRBV5-5 to TRBJ2-1; D ambiguous. Germline CDR1 reads SGHKS; CDR2 reads YYEKEE (reference sequence). The CDR3 consists of 13 residues.

Regarding this clonotype: This may stem from a read error, because a much larger clone lies one nucleotide away. The V gene is TRBV18, the J gene TRBJ1-5; D possibly corresponds to TRBD1 (6 bases). The CDR3 sequence is 15 residues long. Per the germline V gene, CDR1 is KGHSH and CDR2 is LQKENI. CDR3 region: CASSPLQGTDQLQHF. CDR3 DNA: TGTGCCAGCTCACCCCTACAGGGAACAGATCAGCTCCAGCATTTT.

This clonotype was seen just once. The CDR3 DNA is TGTGCCAGCACTCCACAGGGCGGTCAAGAGACCCTATACTTC. Translation gives CASTPQGGQETLYF. The chain uses TRBV11-2 and TRBJ2-5; a weak D match, TRBD1 (6 bases). Germline CDR1 SGHAT, CDR2 FQNNGV. V lost 7 bases to trimming and J lost 14 bases, with 26 bases between them. The CDR3 runs to 14 residues.

On this clonotype itself: A much larger clone lies a single base off, so this may be a read error. The chain links TRBV10-3 to TRBJ2-7; 9 positions match TRBD2. CDR3 length equals 16 residues. CDR1 is ENHRY and CDR2 is SYGVKD in the germline V gene. The junction had 14 bases not matched to a gene; V was cut back by 3 bases and J by 8 bases. CDR3 protein: CAISEGGGLASYKQYF. CDR3 DNA sequence: TGTGCCATCAGTGAAGGGGGAGGACTAGCGAGTTACAAGCAGTACTTC.

Of note for this clonotype: One junction end disagrees with the germline gene, perhaps due to a read error. The V gene is TRBV20-1, the J gene TRBJ1-5, with 8 bases aligning to TRBD1. CDR3 length: 14 amino acids. Per the germline V gene, CDR1 is DFQATT and CDR2 is SNEGSKA (reference sequence). CDR3 sequence: CNARVQGASQPQHF. Written as DNA, the CDR3 is TGCAATGCTAGAGTGCAGGGGGCGAGTCAGCCCCAGCATTTT.

Turning to this clonotype: An end of the junction does not agree with germline; a read error may underlie this. CDR3 sequence reads: CASNLETGTYEQCF. In DNA form, the CDR3 reads TGTGCTAGCAACTTAGAAACGGGAACCTACGAGCAGTGCTTC. The rearrangement uses TRBV11-3 and TRBJ2-7; perhaps TRBD2 as D (5 bases). Per the germline V gene, CDR1 is SGHNT and CDR2 is YENEEA. The CDR3 loop spans 14 amino acids.